What follows are 14 T cell receptor beta chains derived from one specimen sequenced in a study of cytomegalovirus exposure and HLA in healthy donors. PCR was performed using 60 Vbeta and 13 Jbeta primers. Clones were sequenced by immunoSEQ multiplex PCR, and TCRdb holds only the in-frame ones, with some missing. The table shows 50,000 to 70,000 clones, with 65% to 90% occurring only once. Input material: PBMCs. These receptors all come from a human donor in good health.

The V gene is TRBV11-2, the J gene TRBJ2-7, with D tentatively TRBD2 (5 bases). V lost 0 bases and J lost 2, with 11 bases in between. Per germline, CDR1 SGHAT and CDR2 FQNNGV. This CDR3 is 15 amino acids long. In DNA, the CDR3 is TGTGCCAGCAGCTTAGACTCCGGGGTCCCCTACGAGCAGTACTTC. This codes for CASSLDSGVPYEQYF.

The chain links TRBV30 to TRBJ2-3; D not resolved. The germline V gene has CDR1 GTSNPN and CDR2 SVGIG (reference sequence). The CDR3 spans 12 residues. V was trimmed by 5 bases and J by 6 bases, leaving 12 bases between them. The CDR3, as DNA: TGTGCCTGGGGGCTGAGTCTGGATACGCAGTATTTT. It yields the protein CAWGLSLDTQYF.

The chain combines TRBV2 with TRBJ2-1, with 9 bases that match TRBD1. Unmatched junction bases numbered 2, after V lost 5 bases and J lost 9 bases. CDR1 and CDR2 from the germline V gene are SNHLY and FYNNEI. This CDR3 contains 12 residues. The DNA of the CDR3 is TGTGCCAGCAGTCGGGACAGGGTTGAGCAGTTCTTC. This codes for CASSRDRVEQFF.

This chain joins TRBV4-2 and TRBJ1-1, with 7 bases fitting TRBD1. CDR1 LGHNA and CDR2 YNFKEQ come from the germline V gene. The CDR3 has 15 residues. V lost 1 base and J lost 0; bases outside the gene matches: 2. The DNA for the CDR3 is TGTGCCAGCAGCCAAGCGGGACAGATGAACACTGAAGCTTTCTTT. This codes for CASSQAGQMNTEAFF.

The chain is built from TRBV10-3 and TRBJ2-2; D is unclear. The CDR3 is made up of 14 amino acids. Germline CDR1 reads ENHRY; CDR2 reads SYGVKD. The germline V and J ends were trimmed by 3 bases and 6 bases, with 11 bases remaining between them. The CDR3 here is CAISEELEPGELFF. The CDR3 DNA is TGTGCCATCAGTGAAGAATTGGAGCCCGGGGAGCTGTTTTTT.

The genes are TRBV21-1 and TRBJ1-5; the table's D gene call, TRBD1, was not cross checked with the DNA. TRBV21-1 is a pseudogene. The CDR3 is made up of 21 amino acids. The CDR3, as DNA: TGTGCCAGCAGCAAAGCAGCCCAAGTTCTCGCAGGGGGATATAGCAATCAGCCCCAGCATTTT. Translation: CASSKAAQVLAGGYSNQPQHF.

The chain employs TRBV2 and TRBJ1-1; D is unclear. Germline V gene sequence: CDR1 SNHLY, CDR2 FYNNEI. The CDR3 contains 15 residues. With 6 bases removed from V and 2 bases from J, the gap between germline ends came to 16 bases. CDR3 loop: CASRDGRVRNTEAFF. The CDR3, as DNA: TGTGCCAGCAGGGACGGGCGGGTACGAAACACTGAAGCTTTCTTT.

This chain connects TRBV5-6 to TRBJ2-2; 12 bases match TRBD2. The germline CDR1 and CDR2 sequences are SGHDT and YYEEEE. The CDR3 is 16 residues long. J gave up 7 bases and V 0 bases, and 4 bases lay outside the gene matches. This CDR3 reads CASSLELAGGYGELFF. The CDR3 nucleotides read TGTGCCAGCAGCTTGGAGCTAGCGGGAGGGTACGGGGAGCTGTTTTTT.

The sample holds a few counts of this clone. The J gene is TRBJ2-3, the V gene TRBV6-1; perhaps TRBD2 as D (5 bases). With 4 bases removed from V and 5 bases from J, the gap between germline ends came to 19 bases. This CDR3 is 16 amino acids long. Per the germline V gene, CDR1 is MNHNS and CDR2 is SASEGT. Here the CDR3 DNA reads TGTGCCAGCAGTGGGAAAGGACGGGAAATGGTAGATACGCAGTATTTT. As protein: CASSGKGREMVDTQYF.

The chain combines TRBV7-2 with TRBJ2-5, with TRBD2 matching 8 bases. Trimming at V came to 3 bases and at J to 2 bases, leaving 2 bases not matched to a gene. Germline V gene data show CDR1 as SGHTA and CDR2 as FQGNSA. CDR3 size: 14 residues. The CDR3 here is CASSLTGGQETQYF. The CDR3 DNA reads TGTGCCAGCAGCTTGACGGGAGGGCAAGAGACCCAGTACTTC.

V and J are TRBV15 and TRBJ1-2, with D maybe TRBD1 (5 bases). The CDR3 covers 12 residues. Looked up from germline, CDR1 is LNHNV and CDR2 is YYDKDF (reference sequence). Trimming cost V 1 base and J 5 bases, with 5 bases left between them. DNA for the CDR3: TGTGCCACCAGCAGAGCAGGGTATGGCTACACCTTC. It translates to CATSRAGYGYTF.

This chain connects TRBV4-2 to TRBJ2-1; no clear D. The V end was cut by 0 bases, the J end by 0 bases, with 12 bases between. The CDR3 length is 17 residues. The germline V gene has CDR1 LGHNA and CDR2 YNFKEQ. The chain's CDR3 is CASSQDMLRSSYNEQFF. In DNA form, the CDR3 reads TGTGCCAGCAGCCAAGATATGCTACGGAGCTCCTACAATGAGCAGTTCTTC.

This chain links TRBV7-3 with TRBJ2-1; TRBD2 matches at 10 bases. This CDR3 comprises 13 residues. Germline V gives CDR1 SGHTA, CDR2 FQGTGA. Trimming took 1 base from V and 13 from J; bases not matched to a gene: 4. This CDR3 reads CASSLKAGGPQFF. CDR3 in DNA: TGTGCCAGCAGCTTAAAAGCGGGAGGGCCCCAGTTCTTC.

CDR3: CASKMGGIGGYTF. For the CDR3, the DNA is TGTGCCAGCAAAATGGGGGGAATCGGGGGCTACACCTTC. The chain employs TRBV5-6 and TRBJ1-2; a weak D match, TRBD1 (5 bases). The germline V and J ends were trimmed by 6 bases and 8 bases, with 17 bases remaining between them. This CDR3 is built from 13 residues. Germline V gives CDR1 SGHDT, CDR2 YYEEEE.